This T cell receptor beta chain is drawn from a study of blood T cell repertoires in COVID-19. There are 13 residues in the CDR3. Trimming removed 6 bases from V and 2 bases from J; junction bases left unmatched: 2. Germline-derived CDR1 and CDR2 are WNHNN and SYGVQD (reference sequence). As originally analysed: Estimates of nucleated cell counts were drawn from the amplification of reference gene primers. The data were produced by immunoSEQ multiplex PCR, yet TCRdb's version contains in-frame clones alone and is incomplete. V, J and clone size are those of that table, while D and trimming were read from the DNA. The sample has 470,000 or so clones, 87% seen once.

This chain connects TRBV10-1 to TRBJ2-7; 9 bases align to TRBD1. Sequencing was done on a sample of PBMCs or T cells enriched from blood (not recorded which). The clonotype comes from a woman aged 18-29 years with acute COVID-19. In nucleotides, the CDR3 is TGCGCCAGCAGGGGGACAGGGACCTACGAGCAGTACTTC. Encoded protein: CASRGTGTYEQYF.